A selection of T cell receptor beta chains follows, all from one sample in a study of shared T cell receptors in the human thymus. Data came from immunoSEQ multiplex PCR; TCRdb stores just in-frame clones and leaves some out. The sample yields 600,000 or so clones, about 87% seen once. The same sample was also studied in work on human thymus T cells.

The sequencing sample was made of thymocytes. These receptors all stem from a boy younger than two with a congenital heart defect. Both conserved end residues are part of each CDR3. A D gene is named only where the DNA matches it firmly. The size entry is marked missing in some rows and otherwise reads once, few, many or a size class.

j_gene: TRBJ1-2; abundance: NA; v_gene: TRBV7-3; d_gene: TRBD1; CDR3aa: CASSYRGPSF; CDR3nt: TGTGCCAGCAGTTACAGGGGCCCTTCTTTC
j_gene: TRBJ1-2; abundance: once; v_gene: TRBV7-2; d_gene: TRBD1; CDR3aa: CASSLEFRTGGADYGYTF; CDR3nt: TGTGCCAGCAGCTTAGAGTTTCGGACAGGGGGCGCCGACTATGGCTACACCTTC
j_gene: TRBJ2-3; abundance: NA; v_gene: TRBV19; d_gene: TRBD1; CDR3aa: CASSISRTGKGPDTQYF; CDR3nt: TGTGCCAGTAGTATTTCCCGGACAGGGAAGGGTCCAGATACGCAGTATTTT
j_gene: TRBJ1-3; abundance: NA; v_gene: TRBV14; d_gene: TRBD1; CDR3aa: CASSLRTGAPSGNTIYF; CDR3nt: TGTGCCAGCAGCCTAAGGACAGGAGCTCCCTCTGGAAACACCATATATTTT
j_gene: TRBJ2-5; abundance: NA; v_gene: TRBV19; d_gene: TRBD1; CDR3aa: CASKDRGQETQYF; CDR3nt: TGTGCCAGTAAGGACAGGGGACAAGAGACCCAGTACTTC
j_gene: TRBJ1-5; abundance: NA; v_gene: TRBV28; d_gene: TRBD1; CDR3aa: CASSLSKGGIQPQHF; CDR3nt: TGTGCCAGCAGTTTATCGAAAGGGGGCATCCAGCCCCAGCATTTT
j_gene: TRBJ2-5; abundance: NA; v_gene: TRBV6-5; d_gene: NA; CDR3aa: CASSYSNLASQETQYF; CDR3nt: TGTGCCAGCAGTTACTCGAACCTAGCCAGCCAAGAGACCCAGTACTTC
j_gene: TRBJ1-5; abundance: NA; v_gene: TRBV6-8; d_gene: NA; CDR3aa: CASSRQRDSELNQPQHF; CDR3nt: TGTGCCAGCAGCAGGCAAAGGGACTCAGAGCTCAATCAGCCCCAGCATTTT
j_gene: TRBJ2-7; abundance: NA; v_gene: TRBV14; d_gene: TRBD2; CDR3aa: CASSQDASGRASSSYEQYF; CDR3nt: TGTGCCAGCAGCCAAGATGCTAGCGGGAGGGCCAGTAGCTCCTACGAGCAGTACTTC
j_gene: TRBJ2-3; abundance: NA; v_gene: TRBV28; d_gene: TRBD2; CDR3aa: CASSLEGLAGGVTQYF; CDR3nt: TGTGCCAGCAGTTTAGAGGGACTAGCGGGAGGAGTTACGCAGTATTTT
j_gene: TRBJ2-7; abundance: NA; v_gene: TRBV5-1; d_gene: TRBD2; CDR3aa: CASSGTSPYEQYF; CDR3nt: TGCGCCAGCAGCGGGACTAGCCCCTACGAGCAGTACTTC
j_gene: TRBJ2-1; abundance: few; v_gene: TRBV4-3; d_gene: TRBD1; CDR3aa: CASSQDGGRGRNEQFF; CDR3nt: TGCGCCAGCAGCCAAGATGGGGGCAGGGGGCGTAATGAGCAGTTCTTC
j_gene: TRBJ2-2; abundance: NA; v_gene: TRBV28; d_gene: TRBD2; CDR3aa: CASSPTSGSDTGELFF; CDR3nt: TGTGCCAGCAGCCCCACTAGCGGGAGCGACACCGGGGAGCTGTTTTTT
j_gene: TRBJ2-1; abundance: NA; v_gene: TRBV4-3; d_gene: TRBD2; CDR3aa: CASSHGGGEDNEQFF; CDR3nt: TGCGCCAGCAGCCACGGCGGGGGAGAGGACAATGAGCAGTTCTTC
j_gene: TRBJ2-1; abundance: NA; v_gene: TRBV5-4; d_gene: NA; CDR3aa: CASSLGPRSSYNEQFF; CDR3nt: TGTGCCAGCAGCTTGGGCCCCCGGAGCTCCTACAATGAGCAGTTCTTC
j_gene: TRBJ2-3; abundance: NA; v_gene: TRBV6-6; d_gene: NA; CDR3aa: CASRRLSGRDTQYF; CDR3nt: TGTGCCAGCAGGAGACTTAGTGGCCGGGATACGCAGTATTTT
j_gene: TRBJ2-3; abundance: NA; v_gene: TRBV5-1; d_gene: TRBD2; CDR3aa: CASSLGFQGAGATQYF; CDR3nt: TGCGCCAGCAGCTTGGGTTTTCAGGGAGCGGGAGCTACGCAGTATTTT
j_gene: TRBJ1-2; abundance: NA; v_gene: TRBV28; d_gene: NA; CDR3aa: CASSPDSYGYTF; CDR3nt: TGTGCCAGCAGTCCGGACAGCTATGGCTACACCTTC
j_gene: TRBJ2-6; abundance: NA; v_gene: TRBV4-1; d_gene: TRBD1; CDR3aa: CASSQAGGLSGANVLTF; CDR3nt: TGCGCCAGCAGCCAAGCAGGGGGTCTCTCTGGGGCCAACGTCCTGACTTTC
j_gene: TRBJ2-3; abundance: NA; v_gene: TRBV28; d_gene: TRBD2; CDR3aa: CASSTLAGTPADTQYF; CDR3nt: TGTGCCAGCAGTACGCTAGCGGGGACCCCTGCAGATACGCAGTATTTT
j_gene: TRBJ2-1; abundance: few; v_gene: TRBV19; d_gene: NA; CDR3aa: CASVGGGPYNEQFF; CDR3nt: TGTGCCAGTGTGGGTGGCGGGCCCTACAATGAGCAGTTCTTC
j_gene: TRBJ1-1; abundance: few; v_gene: TRBV2; d_gene: NA; CDR3aa: CASIDIKNTEAFF; CDR3nt: TGTGCCAGCATCGACATTAAAAACACTGAAGCTTTCTTT
j_gene: TRBJ1-4; abundance: NA; v_gene: TRBV6-5; d_gene: NA; CDR3aa: CASTGLTNEKLFF; CDR3nt: TGTGCCAGCACAGGGCTCACTAATGAAAAACTGTTTTTT
j_gene: TRBJ2-7; abundance: NA; v_gene: TRBV25-1; d_gene: NA; CDR3aa: CASSVEGYEQYF; CDR3nt: TGTGCCAGCAGTGTGGAGGGCTACGAGCAGTACTTC
j_gene: TRBJ1-3; abundance: few; v_gene: TRBV25-1; d_gene: NA; CDR3aa: CASSERGFNGNTIYF; CDR3nt: TGTGCCAGCAGCGAAAGGGGGTTTAATGGAAACACCATATATTTT
j_gene: TRBJ2-2; abundance: NA; v_gene: TRBV6-1; d_gene: NA; CDR3aa: CASSEEAFSWGWDTGELFF; CDR3nt: TGTGCCAGCAGTGAAGAAGCGTTCTCGTGGGGCTGGGACACCGGGGAGCTGTTTTTT
j_gene: TRBJ2-3; abundance: NA; v_gene: TRBV29-1; d_gene: NA; CDR3aa: CSVERVRADTQYF; CDR3nt: TGCAGCGTTGAAAGGGTCAGGGCGGATACGCAGTATTTT
j_gene: TRBJ2-7; abundance: NA; v_gene: TRBV19; d_gene: TRBD1; CDR3aa: CASSIDGRQGAYEQYF; CDR3nt: TGTGCCAGTAGTATAGATGGGAGACAGGGGGCCTACGAGCAGTACTTC
j_gene: TRBJ2-1; abundance: NA; v_gene: TRBV19; d_gene: TRBD2; CDR3aa: CASKREGSLGRFYSYNEQFF; CDR3nt: TGTGCCAGTAAGCGGGAGGGCAGTCTGGGGCGATTTTACTCCTACAATGAGCAGTTCTTC
j_gene: TRBJ2-7; abundance: NA; v_gene: TRBV7-9; d_gene: TRBD1; CDR3aa: CASSLPIGTGGEQYF; CDR3nt: TGTGCCAGCAGCTTACCAATCGGGACAGGGGGCGAGCAGTACTTC
j_gene: TRBJ2-4; abundance: NA; v_gene: TRBV18; d_gene: TRBD1; CDR3aa: CASSSDRDRAKNIQYF; CDR3nt: TGTGCCAGCTCATCAGACAGGGACCGAGCCAAAAACATTCAGTACTTC
j_gene: TRBJ2-7; abundance: NA; v_gene: TRBV6-5; d_gene: TRBD1; CDR3aa: CASSYSDRDEQYF; CDR3nt: TGTGCCAGCAGTTACTCCGACAGGGACGAGCAGTACTTC